A selection of T cell receptor beta chains follows, all from one sample in a study of chemoradiotherapy in HPV16-positive cancers. Sequencing was performed with immunoSEQ multiplex PCR; in TCRdb, only in-frame clones are kept and a portion is missing. Among about 8,900 clones listed, about 90% were seen once. This sample comprised blood, obtained from a patient who underwent chemoradiotherapy. Receptor source: a human donor with HPV-associated anogenital cancer. CDR3s leave out the opening cysteine and the closing phenylalanine or tryptophan. Each record gives: V gene, J gene, clone size, CDR3 protein. A row's size may be missing; if present it is once, few, many or a size class.

>TRBV4-3|TRBJ1-2|.
ASSLTPGTTDTPNYGYT
>TRBV15|TRBJ2-6|.
ATSTHSSGANVLT
>TRBV6-1|TRBJ2-1|.
ASRDTSGVRNEQF
>TRBV4-3|TRBJ2-1|once
ASSQDPIGGANNEQF
>TRBV30|TRBJ1-2|.
AWSVSGYGYT
>TRBV11-2|TRBJ1-1|.
ASSSRGGRRLRGNTEAF
>TRBV10-3|TRBJ2-3|.
AISVTTDTQY
>TRBV7-4|TRBJ1-2|few
ASSLDGDGRGYT
>TRBV30|TRBJ2-5|.
AWSVIFGGRQETQY
>TRBV2|TRBJ1-1|.
ASVQGGETEAF
>TRBV5-1|TRBJ2-3|.
ASSPRGAGDPNTQY
>TRBV6-1|TRBJ1-2|.
ASSEGTGGNYGYT
>TRBV27|TRBJ2-1|.
ASGRQGLGEF
>TRBV7-8|TRBJ2-1|.
ASSRQGVVNEQF
>TRBV7-2|TRBJ1-5|.
ASSLADRGNQPQH
>TRBV7-8|TRBJ1-2|.
ASTPLAGANYGYT
>TRBV9|TRBJ2-1|.
ASSVALSGGAYNEQF
>TRBV15|TRBJ2-1|.
ATSRDRGWKGDNEQF
>TRBV30|TRBJ1-5|.
AWSVGTAQPQH
>TRBV19|TRBJ1-2|.
ASSTTYGSNYGYT
>TRBV30|TRBJ2-7|.
AWSEDTTREQY
>TRBV10-1|TRBJ1-5|.
ATQGGAQPQH
>TRBV11-2|TRBJ1-1|.
ASSLPPGSMNTEAF
>TRBV4-2|TRBJ2-1|.
ASSQDGTSAYNEQF
>TRBV4-3|TRBJ2-3|.
ASSQDPRGGGPDTQY
>TRBV5-1|TRBJ1-3|.
ASSLGVAGNTIY
>TRBV6-6|TRBJ1-6|once
ASSSVQGAYSPLH
>TRBV5-1|TRBJ2-3|.
ASSLPQGFAGDTQY
>TRBV2|TRBJ2-1|.
ASKSGRGQGYNEQF
>TRBV5-1|TRBJ2-1|.
ASSSLERGLSEQF